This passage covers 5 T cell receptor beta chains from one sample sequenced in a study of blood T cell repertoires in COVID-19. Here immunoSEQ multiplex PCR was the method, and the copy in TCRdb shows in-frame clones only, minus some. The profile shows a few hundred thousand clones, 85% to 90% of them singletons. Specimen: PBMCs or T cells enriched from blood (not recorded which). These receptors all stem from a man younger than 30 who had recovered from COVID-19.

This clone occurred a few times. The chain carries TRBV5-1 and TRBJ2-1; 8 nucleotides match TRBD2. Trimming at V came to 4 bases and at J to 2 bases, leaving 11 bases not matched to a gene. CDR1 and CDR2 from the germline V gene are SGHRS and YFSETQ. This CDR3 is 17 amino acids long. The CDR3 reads CASSRLGGDLTYNEQFF. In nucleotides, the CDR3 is TGCGCCAGCAGCCGCCTCGGGGGGGATCTGACCTACAATGAGCAGTTCTTC.

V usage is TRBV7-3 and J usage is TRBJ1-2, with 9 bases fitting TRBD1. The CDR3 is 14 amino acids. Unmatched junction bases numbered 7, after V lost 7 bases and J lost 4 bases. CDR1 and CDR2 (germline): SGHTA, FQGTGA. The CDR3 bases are TGTGCCAGCAACACGGGACAGGGAAGCTATGGCTACACCTTC. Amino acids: CASNTGQGSYGYTF.

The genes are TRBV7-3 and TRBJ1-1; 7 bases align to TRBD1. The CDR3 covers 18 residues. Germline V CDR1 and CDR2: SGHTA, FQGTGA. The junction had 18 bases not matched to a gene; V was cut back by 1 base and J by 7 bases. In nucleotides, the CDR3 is TGTGCCAGCAGCTTAAAGGCCCTCCGACAGGGTACGGATGGTGAAGCTTTCTTT. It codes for CASSLKALRQGTDGEAFF.

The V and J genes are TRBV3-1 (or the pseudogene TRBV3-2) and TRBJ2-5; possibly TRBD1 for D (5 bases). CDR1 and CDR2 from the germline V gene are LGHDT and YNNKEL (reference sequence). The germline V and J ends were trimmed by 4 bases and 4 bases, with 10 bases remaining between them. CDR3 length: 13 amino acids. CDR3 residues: CASSLGVGETQYF. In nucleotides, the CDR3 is TGTGCCAGCAGCCTAGGGGTGGGAGAGACCCAGTACTTC.

CDR3 protein: CASSEWGQGFYEQYF. The CDR3 DNA is TGCGCCAGCAGTGAATGGGGACAGGGGTTCTACGAGCAGTACTTC. The chain combines TRBV10-2 with TRBJ2-7, with TRBD1 identical over 10 bases. This CDR3 spans 15 amino acids. Germline CDR1 is WSHSY and CDR2 is SAAADI. V gave up 3 bases and J gave up 3 bases; unmatched junction bases: 5.